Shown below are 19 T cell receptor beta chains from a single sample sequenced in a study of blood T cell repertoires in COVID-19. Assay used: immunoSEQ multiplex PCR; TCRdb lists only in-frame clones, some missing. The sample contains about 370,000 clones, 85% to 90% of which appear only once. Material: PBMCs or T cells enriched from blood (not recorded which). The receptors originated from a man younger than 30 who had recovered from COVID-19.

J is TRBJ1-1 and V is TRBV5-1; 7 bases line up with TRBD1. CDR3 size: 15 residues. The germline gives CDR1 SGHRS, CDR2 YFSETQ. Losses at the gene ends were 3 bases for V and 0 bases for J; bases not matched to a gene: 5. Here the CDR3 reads CASSSQGGMNTEAFF. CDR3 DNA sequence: TGCGCCAGCAGCTCTCAGGGGGGCATGAACACTGAAGCTTTCTTT. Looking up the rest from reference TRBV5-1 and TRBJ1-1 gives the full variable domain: KAGVTQTPRYLIKTRGQQVTLSCSPISGHRSVSWYQQTPGQGLQFLFEYFSETQRNKGNFPGRFSGRQFSNSRSEMNVSTLELGDSALYLCASSSQGGMNTEAFFGQGTRLTVV.

CDR3 residues: CASSLVTAYGYTF. Written as DNA, the CDR3 is TGTGCCAGCAGCTTAGTGACAGCCTATGGCTACACCTTC. This rearrangement joins TRBV7-2 to TRBJ1-2, with a weak D call TRBD1 (5 bases). This CDR3 is 13 amino acids long. The germline V and J ends were trimmed by 1 base and 4 bases, with 7 bases remaining between them. Germline CDR1 and CDR2: SGHTA and FQGNSA.

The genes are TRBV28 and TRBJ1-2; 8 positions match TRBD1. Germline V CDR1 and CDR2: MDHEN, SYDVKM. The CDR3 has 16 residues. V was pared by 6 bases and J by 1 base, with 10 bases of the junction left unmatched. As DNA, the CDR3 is TGTGCCAGCAGAACCTACGGGACAGGCAATAACTATGGCTACACCTTC. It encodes CASRTYGTGNNYGYTF.

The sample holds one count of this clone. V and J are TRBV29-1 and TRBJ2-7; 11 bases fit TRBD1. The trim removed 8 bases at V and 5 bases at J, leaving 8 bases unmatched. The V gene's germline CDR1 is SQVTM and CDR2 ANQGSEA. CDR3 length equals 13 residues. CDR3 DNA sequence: TGCAGCTTCTGGGGGACAGGGGGGAACGAGCAGTACTTC. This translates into CSFWGTGGNEQYF.

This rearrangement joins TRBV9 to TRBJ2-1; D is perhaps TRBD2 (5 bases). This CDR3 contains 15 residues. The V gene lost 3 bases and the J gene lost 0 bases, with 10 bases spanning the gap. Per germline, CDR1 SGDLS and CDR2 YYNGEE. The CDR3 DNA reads TGTGCCAGCAGCGCCCTCGGGAACTCCTACAATGAGCAGTTCTTC. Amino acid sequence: CASSALGNSYNEQFF.

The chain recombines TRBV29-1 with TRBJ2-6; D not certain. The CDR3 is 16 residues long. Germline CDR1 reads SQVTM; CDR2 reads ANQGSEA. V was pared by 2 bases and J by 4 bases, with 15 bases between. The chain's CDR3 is CSVEQYSRYGANVLTF. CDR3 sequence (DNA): TGCAGCGTTGAACAGTACAGCCGGTACGGGGCCAACGTCCTGACTTTC.

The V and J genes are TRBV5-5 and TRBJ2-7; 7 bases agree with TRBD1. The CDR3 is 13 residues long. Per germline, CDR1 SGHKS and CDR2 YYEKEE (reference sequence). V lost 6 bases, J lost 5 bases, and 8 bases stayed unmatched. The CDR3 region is CASNLKGADEQYF. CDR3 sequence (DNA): TGTGCCAGCAACCTGAAGGGGGCAGACGAGCAGTACTTC.

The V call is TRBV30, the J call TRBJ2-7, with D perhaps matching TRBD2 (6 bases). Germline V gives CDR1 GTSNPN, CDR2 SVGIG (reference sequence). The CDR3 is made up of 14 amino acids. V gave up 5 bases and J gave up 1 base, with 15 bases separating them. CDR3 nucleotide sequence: TGTGCCTGGTGGTTGCGGCGGGATTCCTACGAGCAGTACTTC. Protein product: CAWWLRRDSYEQYF.

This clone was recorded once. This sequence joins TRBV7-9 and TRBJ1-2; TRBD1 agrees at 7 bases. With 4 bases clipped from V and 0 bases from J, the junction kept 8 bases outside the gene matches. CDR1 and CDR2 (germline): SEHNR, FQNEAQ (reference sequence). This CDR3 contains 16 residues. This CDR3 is CASSSPDRRANYGYTF. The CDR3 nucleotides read TGTGCCAGCAGCTCGCCGGACAGGAGAGCTAACTATGGCTACACCTTC.

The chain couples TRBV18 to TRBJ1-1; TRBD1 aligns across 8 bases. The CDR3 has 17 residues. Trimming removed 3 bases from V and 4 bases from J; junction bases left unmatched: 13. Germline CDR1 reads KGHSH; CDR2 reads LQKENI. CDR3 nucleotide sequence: TGTGCCAGCTCACCTACATTTCAGGGGGCGGCTATCACTGAAGCTTTCTTT. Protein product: CASSPTFQGAAITEAFF.

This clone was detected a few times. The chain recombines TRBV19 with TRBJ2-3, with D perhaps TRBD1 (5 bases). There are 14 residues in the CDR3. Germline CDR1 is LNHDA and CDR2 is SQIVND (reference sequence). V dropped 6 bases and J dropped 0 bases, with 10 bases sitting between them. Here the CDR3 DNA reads TGTGCCAGTAGACAGGAGATTAGCACAGATACGCAGTATTTT. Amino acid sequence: CASRQEISTDTQYF. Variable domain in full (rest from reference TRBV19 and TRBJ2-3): DGGITQSPKYLFRKEGQNVTLSCEQNLNHDAMYWYRQDPGQGLRLIYYSQIVNDFQKGDIAEGYSVSREKKESFPLTVTSAQKNPTAFYLCASRQEISTDTQYFGPGTRLTVL.

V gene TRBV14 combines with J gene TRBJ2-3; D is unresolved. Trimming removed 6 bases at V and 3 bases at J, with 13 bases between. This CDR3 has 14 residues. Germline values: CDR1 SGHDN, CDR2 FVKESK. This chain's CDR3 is CASRRRGRTDTQYF. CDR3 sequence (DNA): TGTGCCAGCAGAAGGAGAGGTCGGACAGATACGCAGTATTTT.

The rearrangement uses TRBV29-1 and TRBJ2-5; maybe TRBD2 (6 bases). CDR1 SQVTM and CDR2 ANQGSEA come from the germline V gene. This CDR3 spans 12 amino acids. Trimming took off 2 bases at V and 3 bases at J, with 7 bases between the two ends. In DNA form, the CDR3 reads TGCAGCGTTGAACGGACTAAAGAGACCCAGTACTTC. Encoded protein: CSVERTKETQYF.

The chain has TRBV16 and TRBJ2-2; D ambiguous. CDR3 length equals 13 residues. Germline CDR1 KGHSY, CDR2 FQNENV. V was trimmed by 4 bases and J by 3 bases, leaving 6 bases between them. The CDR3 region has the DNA TGTGCCAGCAGCCCCCCCTACACCGGGGAGCTGTTTTTT. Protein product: CASSPPYTGELFF.

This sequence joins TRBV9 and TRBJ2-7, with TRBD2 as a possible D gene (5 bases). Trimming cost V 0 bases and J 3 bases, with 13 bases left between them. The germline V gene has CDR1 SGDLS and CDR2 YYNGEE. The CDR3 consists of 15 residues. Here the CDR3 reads CASSVAPSLFYEQYF. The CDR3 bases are TGTGCCAGCAGCGTAGCACCTAGCTTGTTCTACGAGCAGTACTTC.

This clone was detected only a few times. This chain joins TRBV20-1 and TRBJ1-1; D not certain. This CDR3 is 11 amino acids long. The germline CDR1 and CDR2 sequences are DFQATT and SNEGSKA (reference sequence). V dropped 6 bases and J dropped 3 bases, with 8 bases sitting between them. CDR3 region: CSAKGDTEAFF. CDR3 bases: TGCAGTGCGAAAGGAGACACTGAAGCTTTCTTT.

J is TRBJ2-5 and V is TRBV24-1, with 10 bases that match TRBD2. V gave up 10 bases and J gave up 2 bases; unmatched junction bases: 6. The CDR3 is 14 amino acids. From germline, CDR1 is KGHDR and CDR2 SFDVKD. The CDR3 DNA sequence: TGTGCCACGCAGCGGGGGGGGGATCAAGAGACCCAGTACTTC. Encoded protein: CATQRGGDQETQYF.

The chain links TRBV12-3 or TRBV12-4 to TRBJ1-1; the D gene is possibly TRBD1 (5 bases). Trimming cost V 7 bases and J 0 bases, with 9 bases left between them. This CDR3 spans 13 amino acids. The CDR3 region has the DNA TGTGCCAGCAATAAGGGGATGAACACTGAAGCTTTCTTT. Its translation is CASNKGMNTEAFF.

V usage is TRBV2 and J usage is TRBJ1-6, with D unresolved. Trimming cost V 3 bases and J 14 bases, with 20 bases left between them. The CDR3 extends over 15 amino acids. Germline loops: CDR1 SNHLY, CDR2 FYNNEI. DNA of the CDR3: TGTGCCAGCAGTGAGTTTGGGCCCGCGGGGTCGACCCTCCACTTT. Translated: CASSEFGPAGSTLHF.